The clone carrying this T cell receptor beta chain was counted between two and nine times. The antigen is not known. Distinct nucleotide sequences in the sample also encode this CDR3. This specimen belongs to a study of shared clonotypes between healthy human individuals. Study context: Donors consisted of a couple of women and a few men between 18 and 49. General study results and limits: An anticipated effect of sequencing depth on clonotype sharing among donors was recognized.

Execution of the assay was at deep level. Method: immunoSEQ multiplex PCR; TCRdb's copy keeps in-frame clones and lacks some. The sample holds around 2.1 million clones; 95% are singletons and the top ten take approximately 0.13%. The study separated CD4+ cells into CD45RA+ naive and CD45RA-negative memory subsets. The specimen was naive CD4+ T cells sorted from blood. Subset given: CD45RA+ positively selected. The source of this sequence is a man younger than 35 in good health.

CDR3 bases: TGTGCCAGCTCACCGCAGGGAAACACTGAAGCTTTCTTT. Its protein is CASSPQGNTEAFF. The chain links TRBV18 to TRBJ1-1; weak D call: TRBD1 (5 bases). Germline V gene sequence: CDR1 KGHSH, CDR2 LQKENI. Trimming shortened V by 3 bases and J by 2 bases, and 7 bases separated the two germline ends. The CDR3 extends over 13 amino acids.